This TCR beta chain was recovered during a study of blood T cells in healthy people across ages. Study-wide results and caveats: Older age went with lower TCR beta diversity per million T cells, in a roughly linear way. The percentage of naive T cells correlated strongly with TCR beta diversity.

With a J-beta primer mix and a sample-barcoded 5' primer, a second PCR ran about 7 to 11 cycles. TCRdb reprocessed the 5' RACE reads with MiXCR, giving one entry per CDR3 protein. Here the sample spans about 900,000 distinct CDR3 sequences, about 62% being singletons. Concerning this clonotype: What it binds is not known.

Donors were healthy Caucasian individuals from Russia aged roughly 6 to 100. No fewer than 7 million PBMCs went into each sample. The CDR3 length is 13 residues. Per germline, CDR1 SGHAT and CDR2 FQNNGV. The germline V and J ends were trimmed by 5 bases and 5 bases, with 12 bases remaining between them. This receptor was taken from a man under 40 in good health. V is TRBV11-2 and J is TRBJ2-5; D might be TRBD2 (6 bases). Sequencing input: blood. DNA for the CDR3: TGTGCCAGCAGCAGACTAGGGGCGGAGACCCAGTACTTC. Translating it yields CASSRLGAETQYF.